The rows below give T cell receptor beta chains drawn from one sample of a study of T cells in Graves' hyperthyroidism and ophthalmopathy. MiXCR was run by TCRdb on the multiplex PCR reads, yielding one entry per CDR3 protein. The table has 350,000 to 400,000 distinct CDR3 sequences, about a fifth seen once. The sequencing sample was made of blood. Receptors were obtained from a woman in her late teens or twenties with Graves' hyperthyroidism. CDR3s include the opening cysteine and the closing phenylalanine or tryptophan. A D gene is named only where the DNA matches it firmly. Clone size is not always given. Where it is, it says once, few, many or a class for expanded clones.

d_call cdr3_length clone_size j_call v_call cdr3_nt cdr3_aa
- 13 many TRBJ2-7 TRBV24-1 TGTGCCACCAGTAGTGGCAGCTCCTACGAGCAGTACTTC CATSSGSSYEQYF
TRBD1 14 many TRBJ2-5 TRBV20-1 TGCAGTGCCGAGGGACAGGGTTATGGCGTGACCCAGTACTTC CSAEGQGYGVTQYF
- 14 - TRBJ1-1 TRBV3-1 TGTGCCAGCAGCTATACCAAAAGCGGCACTGAAGCTTTCTTT CASSYTKSGTEAFF
TRBD1 13 many TRBJ1-5 TRBV20-1 TGCAGTGCTAGAGGACAGGGGATGCAGCCCCAGCATTTT CSARGQGMQPQHF
- 15 - TRBJ1-1 TRBV4-1 TGCGCCAGCAGCCAAGATCCTGGGGCGCGGACTGAAGCTTGCTTT CASSQDPGARTEACF
- 14 many TRBJ2-7 TRBV12-3/TRBV12-4 TGTGCCAGCAGTTTCCCGGGGAGGACCTACGAGCAGTACTTC CASSFPGRTYEQYF
TRBD1 14 many TRBJ2-7 TRBV6-1 TGTGCCAGCAGCTGGGACAGGGTGTCCTACGAGCAGTACTTC CASSWDRVSYEQYF
- 16 - TRBJ2-5 TRBV6-5 TGTGCCAGCAGTTACATTCGCGGGGAGACCCAAGAGACCCAGTACTTC CASSYIRGETQETQYF
- 13 - TRBJ1-5 TRBV7-2 TGTGCCAGCAGCTTAGTTGAACTGCGGCCCCAGCATTTT CASSLVELRPQHF
- 14 - TRBJ1-6 TRBV13 TGTGCCAGCAGCTTAACCGGGACCGAAACCCCCCTCCACTTT CASSLTGTETPLHF
- 17 - TRBJ1-6 TRBV7-4 TGTGCCAGCACCCCCCTGGAGGGGCCGCGTTATAATTCACCCCTCCACTTT CASTPLEGPRYNSPLHF
- 13 many TRBJ1-1 TRBV12-3/TRBV12-4 TGTGCCAGCAGTTTAGCGTCTTCGACTGAAGCTTTCTTT CASSLASSTEAFF
TRBD1 13 many TRBJ2-5 TRBV20-1 TGCAGTGCTAGCTCGGGGACAGGGAAGACCCAGTACTTC CSASSGTGKTQYF
TRBD2 17 few TRBJ2-4 TRBV7-2 TGTGCCAGCAGCCCGGAGGGCGGGGGGGCCTTCAAAAACATTCAGTACTTC CASSPEGGGAFKNIQYF
TRBD1 16 many TRBJ1-3 TRBV28 TGTGCCAGCAGCTCTCTCTCGTCAGGGGGTGGAAACACCATATATTTT CASSSLSSGGGNTIYF
- 13 - TRBJ2-7 TRBV28 TGTGCCAGCAGTTTGGGGCTAGTCTACGAGCAGTACTTC CASSLGLVYEQYF
- 13 many TRBJ1-1 TRBV12-3/TRBV12-4 TGTGCCAGCGGTGGAGGAAAGAACACTGAAGCTTTCTTT CASGGGKNTEAFF
- 14 many TRBJ1-2 TRBV6-5 TGTGCCAGCAGTTACCGCGGCAGAGCCTATGGCTACACCTTC CASSYRGRAYGYTF
TRBD1 16 many TRBJ2-7 TRBV5-1 TGCGCCAGCAGCGGGACAACAGGGGGCGCGATCTACGAGCAGTACTTC CASSGTTGGAIYEQYF
- 14 many TRBJ1-5 TRBV6-5 TGTGCCAGCAGTTACTCGACAGAAAATCAGCCCCAGCATTTT CASSYSTENQPQHF
- 12 - TRBJ2-7 TRBV3-1 TGTGCCAGCAGTCACCGGGGGTACGAGCAGTACTTC CASSHRGYEQYF
- 15 few TRBJ2-3 TRBV20-1 TGCAGTGCTAGTGTGGCGGCCCGTAGCACAGATACGCAGTATTTT CSASVAARSTDTQYF
TRBD1 14 many TRBJ2-2 TRBV28 TGTGCCAGCAGGGAACAGGGGAGCACCGGGGAGCTGTTTTTT CASREQGSTGELFF